This section outlines one T cell receptor beta chain sequence together with its context. The data stem from a study of blood T cell repertoires in COVID-19. Unmatched junction bases numbered 9, after V lost 4 bases and J lost 4 bases. CDR3 size: 15 residues. Per germline, CDR1 MGHRA and CDR2 YSYEKL. Source study methods: For nucleated cells, counts were estimated from reference gene primer amplification. Profiling relied on immunoSEQ multiplex PCR, and the TCRdb table lists in-frame clones only, not all of them. That table gives V, J and clone size, and the DNA gave D and trimming. The sample consists of roughly 22,000 clones, over 75% of them appearing once.

The specimen sequenced was peripheral blood. The sequence derives from an older woman with COVID-19, enrolled during active disease. The chain is built from TRBV4-1 and TRBJ1-2; TRBD1 aligns across 7 bases. CDR3: CASSPTQGYIYGYTF. CDR3 sequence (DNA): TGCGCCAGCAGCCCCACACAGGGGTACATCTATGGCTACACCTTC.